This TCR beta chain was retrieved from a study of T cell responses to AZD1222 COVID-19 vaccine. The overall study: Some second doses came at about 4 weeks and others at about 12 weeks; these were pooled. Overall study findings and caveats: Only five to seven individuals given AZD1222 were seropositive at baseline.

Assay used: immunoSEQ multiplex PCR; TCRdb lists only in-frame clones, some missing. Altogether about 160,000 clones are present, about 88% being singletons, with the ten largest covering 5.1%. On this clone: Its antigen is still unknown.

The V segment lost 4 bases and the J segment 6 bases; nucleotides outside the gene matches: 9. The germline V gene has CDR1 MGHRA and CDR2 YSYEKL. The CDR3 contains 16 residues. The TCR was taken from an adult in good health. This sequence joins TRBV4-1 and TRBJ2-1; 10 bases fit TRBD1. This material consisted of peripheral blood, taken on day 0 of AZD1222 vaccination. The chain's CDR3 is CASSPGQGQGSNEQFF. The CDR3, as DNA: TGCGCCAGCAGCCCAGGCCAGGGACAGGGGTCCAATGAGCAGTTCTTC.